Sequencing of this TCR beta chain was carried out in a study of blood T cell repertoires in COVID-19. Methods used by the authors: Counts of nucleated cells, estimated from reference gene primer amplification, were obtained. Sequencing was performed with immunoSEQ multiplex PCR; in TCRdb, only in-frame clones are kept and a portion is missing. The V and J calls and clone size are taken from that table; D and trimming were inferred from the DNA. The data contain some 240,000 clones, over 80% of them singletons. Patients of the Seattle cohort, enrolled during active infection, were followed longitudinally. This TCR derives from a woman in her seventies with COVID-19, enrolled during active disease. The specimen was peripheral blood.

The CDR3 here is CASSMDRGRPEAFF. The CDR3 DNA sequence: TGTGCCAGTAGTATGGACAGGGGGAGGCCTGAAGCTTTCTTT. The chain joins TRBV19 to TRBJ1-1, with 10 bases aligning to TRBD1. Per the germline V gene, CDR1 is LNHDA and CDR2 is SQIVND (reference sequence). The V and J ends lost 3 bases and 6 bases, in that order; junction bases with no gene match: 4. CDR3 length: 14 residues.